A selection of T cell receptor beta chains follows, all from one sample in a study of human T cells and chemical hapten exposure. TCRdb re-analysed the RACE reads in MiXCR, keeping a single row per CDR3 protein. The sample records about 97,000 distinct CDR3 sequences, 27% being singletons. The sequencing used whole blood, collected in connection with sensitization to the hapten diphenylcyclopropenone (DPC). Source of these receptors: a man aged 40-55 years with alopecia areata. Some clones in this sample may be carry-over from other donors' samples. Both conserved end residues are part of each CDR3. The D gene is left open where the match is weak. A clone size is listed for some rows: how often the clone was seen (once, few, many), or a class if it is expanded.

v_gene: TRBV20-1
j_gene: TRBJ1-5
len: 15
d_gene: .
abundance: few
CDR3nt: TGCAGTGCTTCCAGGGGCGCGGGTAACAATCAGCCCCAGCATTTT
CDR3aa: CSASRGAGNNQPQHF

v_gene: TRBV20-1
j_gene: TRBJ2-2
len: 16
d_gene: TRBD2
abundance: few
CDR3nt: TGCAGTGCTACAACCGGGGCGGGAGTAGTGCGGGGGGAGCTGTTTTTT
CDR3aa: CSATTGAGVVRGELFF

v_gene: TRBV5-6
j_gene: TRBJ2-1
len: 14
d_gene: TRBD2
abundance: .
CDR3nt: TGTGCCAGCAGTCCCGGTTCTAGCGGCCACCTGCAGTTCTTC
CDR3aa: CASSPGSSGHLQFF

v_gene: TRBV28
j_gene: TRBJ2-7
len: 15
d_gene: .
abundance: .
CDR3nt: TGTGCCAGCAGTTCTCTAGCACACCACCCCGTCGAGCAGTACTTC
CDR3aa: CASSSLAHHPVEQYF

v_gene: TRBV7-9
j_gene: TRBJ2-1
len: 14
d_gene: TRBD2
abundance: .
CDR3nt: TGTGCCAGCAGCTTATGGACTAGCAGCAATGAGCAGTTCTTC
CDR3aa: CASSLWTSSNEQFF

v_gene: TRBV27
j_gene: TRBJ1-5
len: 15
d_gene: TRBD1
abundance: .
CDR3nt: TGTGCCAGCAGTAAAACAGGGGATAGCAATCAGCCCCAGCATTTT
CDR3aa: CASSKTGDSNQPQHF

v_gene: TRBV7-8
j_gene: TRBJ2-3
len: 13
d_gene: .
abundance: few
CDR3nt: TGTGCCAGCAGCTCCCAACTCACAGATACGCAGTATTTT
CDR3aa: CASSSQLTDTQYF

v_gene: TRBV30
j_gene: TRBJ1-2
len: 13
d_gene: .
abundance: .
CDR3nt: TGTGCCTGGAGTCGGGACCGCATCTATGGCTACACCTTC
CDR3aa: CAWSRDRIYGYTF

v_gene: TRBV27
j_gene: TRBJ1-4
len: 15
d_gene: .
abundance: .
CDR3nt: TGTGCCAGCAGTCCCCCGGGGGCCCGGGGAGAAAAACTGTTTTTT
CDR3aa: CASSPPGARGEKLFF

v_gene: TRBV20-1
j_gene: TRBJ1-1
len: 12
d_gene: .
abundance: few
CDR3nt: TGCAGTGCTACCGGGGGCTGGACTGAAGCTTTCTTT
CDR3aa: CSATGGWTEAFF